This T cell receptor beta chain was recorded in a study of CD4 T cells in relation to SARS-CoV-2 and coronaviruses. In the study overall: ViraFEST: approximately eleven-day antigen culture of PBMCs, then TCR beta CDR3 sequencing. No peptide or an HIV-1 Nef peptide pool served as negative control.

This table comes from immunoSEQ multiplex PCR, and its TCRdb copy is limited to in-frame clones, with some not included. This sample carries approximately 11,000 clones, over 65% of them seen once, and the ten largest clones take roughly 17%. Trimming stripped 5 bases from V and 5 bases from J, with 17 bases between. This CDR3 is 15 amino acids long. CDR1 and CDR2 (germline): SGHAT, FQNNGV. The unexposed donors gave CD4+ T cells in about 2011-2019, prior to COVID-19. CD4+ T cells were isolated from the cells after more than nine days of culture. Testing used SARS-CoV-2 S/N and four cold-coronavirus spikes on unexposed-donor CD4+ T cells, cells permitting. About this clone itself: Its antigen is still unknown.

The receptor was isolated from a human donor in good health. The chain is built from TRBV11-2 and TRBJ2-3, with D possibly matching TRBD2 (6 bases). The sequencing input was CD4+ T cells from PBMCs, cultured in vitro. Here the CDR3 reads CASSGRDSRGDTQYF. The CDR3 region has the DNA TGTGCCAGCAGCGGGCGGGACTCCCGCGGAGATACGCAGTATTTT. The complete variable domain, with remaining parts taken from reference TRBV11-2 and TRBJ2-3, reads EAGVAQSPRYKIIEKRQSVAFWCNPISGHATLYWYQQILGQGPKLLIQFQNNGVVDDSQLPKDRFSAERLKGVDSTLKIQPAKLEDSAVYLCASSGRDSRGDTQYFGPGTRLTVL.